This T cell receptor (beta chain) was sequenced for a study of cytomegalovirus exposure and HLA in healthy donors (dated by TCRdb to the late 2010s). With respect to the entire study: An earlier analysis of approximately 640 of the donors reported 250 to 300 Gb of sequence data and around 110 million unique TCR beta sequences from about 179 million T cells. An early release covering around 630 HLA-typed donors comprised approximately 300 gigabases of sequencing data and roughly 86 million unique TCR sequences. Among the roughly 370 genotyped donors, around 81% belonged to the genetic ancestry cluster associated with self-reported Caucasian donors. The aim of the study was to test whether cataloging public T cell receptors could identify signatures of past pathogen exposure. The study used immunosequencing to profile the T cell repertoires of around 600 subjects and linked those repertoires to cytomegalovirus serostatus. Besides the first cohort of 550 to 750 subjects, a separate validation cohort made up of roughly 120 different subjects was used. To predict cytomegalovirus infection status, the study brought together high-throughput TCR immunosequencing, statistical association of individual TCRs with disease status, and machine learning. To study patterns of TCR occurrence, a later analysis re-analyzed previously published TCR beta repertoires from around 660 donors and added high-resolution HLA genotyping. Rather than drawing on any new phenotypic data, the later analysis identified candidate immune exposures from TCR beta sequences and the way those sequences occurred across donors. An earlier analysis of around 640 of the donors used high-throughput TCR beta sequencing to judge whether each TCR beta V gene segment behaved as functional or pseudogenic. Alongside the repertoire data, information on donor age, sex, ethnicity and CMV serostatus was compiled. A later genetic analysis used genome-wide SNP genotypes for about 65% of the roughly 670 donors, treating that subset as a discovery cohort. All discovery cohort repertoires had been generated using a single sequencing platform. Both class I and class II loci were covered by HLA typing, at four-digit resolution. Typing coverage differed by locus: A, B, C, DRB1 and DQB1 were typed in about 620-630 donors, DQA1 in around 500, DPA1 in approximately 600, and DPB1 in approximately 450. Several DR-DQ haplotypes were handled as single units for association and clustering because linkage in the cohort was strong. Among roughly 400 genotyped donors of the cohort, an average of about 220,000 unique TCR beta nucleotide sequences was sequenced per donor, of which about 18% were non-productive. Summary of the overall study and its limitations: Across donors, most TCR sequences were observed very rarely, whereas some public TCRs were present in many individuals. Compared with the roughly 670-donor mean, donors in an Asian-associated ancestry cluster had fewer N-insertions in productive TCRs, according to a later genetic analysis. For the cohort, immune exposure information was limited to CMV serostatus. The classifier was reported to diagnose cytomegalovirus status with high specificity and sensitivity in both the original and validation cohorts. According to the authors, the approach could potentially be generalized to other disease states and immunological phenotypes. A group of highly shared sequence variants was considered likely to be a technical artifact of the sequencing pipeline. A further reported finding was that TCR beta sequences accurately predicted the HLA-A and HLA-B alleles for most subjects in the first cohort. Correlated functional status among segregating V segments might reflect linkage disequilibrium, but an unknown experimental factor could not be ruled out. Broadly in line with IMGT annotations, most TCR beta V segments showed up in productive rearrangements about 90% or about 30% of the time in an earlier analysis of around 550 of the donors. A later analysis found that TCR association rates varied across HLA loci, with DRB1 alleles showing the most associated TCRs and HLA-C alleles the fewest. About 17 rarely observed V segments, including chromosome 9 orphons, were excluded from the earlier analysis of several hundred of the donors because counts were too low. In this cohort, only TCR beta chains were sequenced, and detectable features were limited by the absence of alpha or paired-chain data. Compared with equally common non-associated chains, HLA-associated TCR beta chains in a later analysis were more clonally expanded and had lower generation probabilities. The study listed over 150 TCR beta chains as associated with cytomegalovirus. In a later analysis, several top co-occurrence clusters were reported to appear linked to parvovirus B19, influenza, CMV and Epstein-Barr virus. When HLA alleles, especially DR and DQ, strongly co-occurred, attributing TCR associations to individual alleles was difficult. At a false discovery rate of 0.05, a later analysis linked 15,000 to 20,000 TCR beta sequences to specific HLA alleles. An association between a missense DCLRE1C variant and V-gene and J-gene trimming of TCR beta chains was found in a later genetic analysis and replicated in an independent cohort. Most CMV-associated TCR beta chains appeared to be HLA-restricted in a later analysis, and the HLA associations seemed to be driven largely by CMV exposure. A few of the identified cytomegalovirus-associated TCR beta chains were confirmed in vitro to be specific for cytomegalovirus antigens. Because HLA typing was unavailable for some donors at each locus, only the typed subset was used in association tests. Presence/absence analyses assumed roughly uniform sequencing depth across donors, an assumption that may not hold.

Concerning this clone: This clone's antigen is unknown. No base quality values were provided; no much bigger clone lies one nucleotide off.

The cohort was made up of 500 to 800 healthy bone marrow donors. Cohort members were all nominally healthy when sampled, although unrecorded immune exposures were likely present. Of the 670 or so cohort members, some 270 had positive CMV serostatus and roughly 350 had negative CMV serostatus, and CMV serostatus was not recorded for the donor. A peripheral blood sample was provided by each donor, and peripheral blood mononuclear cells were used for TCR beta sequencing. The Qiagen DNeasy Blood Extraction Kit was used to extract genomic DNA from the blood cell samples. Library creation used the immunoSEQ multiplex PCR assay. For the multiplex PCR, a mixture combining 60 forward primers for TCR Vbeta segments and 13 reverse primers for TCR Jbeta segments was used. The CDR3 region of rearranged TCR beta genes was amplified from genomic DNA with a multiplex PCR assay. Amplified TCR beta libraries were sequenced as 87-base-pair reads on the Illumina HiSeq System. In the paper's pipeline: A later analysis tallied 70 million to 100 million unique TCR beta chains across the approximately 670 repertoires, and around 10 million of those chains were shared by two or more donors. Raw reads were error-corrected and collapsed into unique sequences with a nearest-neighbor algorithm that merged closely related sequences to remove PCR and sequencing errors. To assign V, D and J gene segments, CDR3 sequences were aligned to IMGT reference sequences. For a sequence to be retained, a match of at least six nucleotides to both a V gene segment and a J gene segment was required. A rearrangement counted as productive if the CDR3 had no stop codons and remained in frame with V and J, and every other rearrangement counted as non-productive. CDR3 was defined by IMGT convention, running from the second conserved V-encoded cysteine to the conserved J-encoded phenylalanine. The earlier analysis of about 640 of the donors excluded any sequence lacking an unambiguous match to a single V gene segment. In an earlier analysis of 450 to 700 of the donors, V segments were called functional above 56.7% productive rearrangements and were called segregating when the between-donor standard deviation exceeded 5%. A statistical classification framework was built for diagnosing cytomegalovirus status from the catalog of TCR beta chain sequences. In a later analysis, V and J genes were assigned by comparing TCR nucleotide sequences against IMGT/GENE-DB human TR gene sequences. In a later analysis, CDR3 sequences and most-parsimonious VDJ recombination scenarios were assigned using the TCRdist pipeline. A later analysis defined each TCR beta chain by its CDR3 amino acid sequence plus V-gene family, and excluded reads lacking a unique V-gene family. As a way to deal with suspected cross-contamination and a sequencing artifact, a later analysis dropped approximately 570 nucleotide sequences that were highly shared and had low generation probability. For each public chain, a later analysis derived a clonal expansion index from normalized ranks of inferred template counts within each repertoire. In a later analysis, generation probabilities were computed with a VDJ recombination model fitted to out-of-frame rearrangements, and the resulting probabilities were checked against IGoR. A later analysis scored TCR-TCR, TCR-HLA and TCR-CMV co-occurrence with hypergeometric tests, applying a repertoire-size bias correction to TCR pairs. A later analysis estimated false discovery rates by permuting HLA or CMV assignments 20 times. In a later analysis, co-occurring TCRs were grouped with DBSCAN, and TCRdist sequence similarity was added when clustering was performed within HLA-allele-positive subsets. Co-occurrence clustering excluded repertoires with fewer than 30,000 or more than 120,000 public chains, plus five with anomalous nucleotide sharing. TCRdb took over this immuneACCESS table, retaining in-frame rearrangements with V and J assigned. Such tables are incomplete; in checked studies, under half of the missing clones stem from an unresolved V gene, and the remainder is unexplained. That table gives V, J and clone size, and the DNA gave D and trimming. The table for this sample lists about 150,000 clones; roughly 77% of them were counted only once. Clones ranked in the top ten supply 3.5% of the sample.

Sequences were obtained from PBMCs. This receptor was taken from a human donor in good health.

The nucleotide sequence reads TGTGCCTGGACTGGACAGTCCCCGTACGAGCAGTACTTC. Its protein product is CAWTGQSPYEQYF. Recombination joined TRBV30 with TRBJ2-5; perhaps TRBD1 is the D gene, with 6 bases matching. The J call may be wrong; the DNA end is better matched by TRBJ2-7. The CDR3 holds 13 amino acids from the cysteine to the phenylalanine. Just the 39-base CDR3 DNA is kept, in frame starting at base 1. According to the germline V gene (reference sequence), CDR1 reads GTSNPN and CDR2 reads SVGIG.